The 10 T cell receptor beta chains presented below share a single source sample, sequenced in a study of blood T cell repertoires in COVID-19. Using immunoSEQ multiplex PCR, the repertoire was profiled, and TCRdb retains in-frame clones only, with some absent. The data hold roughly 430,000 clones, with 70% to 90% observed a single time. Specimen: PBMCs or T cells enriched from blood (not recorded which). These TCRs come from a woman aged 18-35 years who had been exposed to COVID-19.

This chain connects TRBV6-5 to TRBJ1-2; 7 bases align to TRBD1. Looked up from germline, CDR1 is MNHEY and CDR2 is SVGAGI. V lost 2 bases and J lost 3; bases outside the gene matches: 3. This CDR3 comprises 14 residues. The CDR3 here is CASSYNRGDYGYTF. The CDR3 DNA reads TGTGCCAGCAGTTACAACAGGGGAGACTATGGCTACACCTTC.

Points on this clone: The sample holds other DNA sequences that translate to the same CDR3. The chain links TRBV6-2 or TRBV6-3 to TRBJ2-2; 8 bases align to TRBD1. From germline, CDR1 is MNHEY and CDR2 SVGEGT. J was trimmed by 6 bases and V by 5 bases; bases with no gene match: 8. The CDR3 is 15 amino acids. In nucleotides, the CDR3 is TGTGCCAGCAGTGGAGCAGGGGGCCTGGCCGGGGAGCTGTTTTTT. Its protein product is CASSGAGGLAGELFF.

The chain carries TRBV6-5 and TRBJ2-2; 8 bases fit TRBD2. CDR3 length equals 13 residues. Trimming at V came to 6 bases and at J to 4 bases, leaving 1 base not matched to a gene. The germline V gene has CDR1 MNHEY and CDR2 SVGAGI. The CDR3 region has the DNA TGTGCCAGCAGCGGGGGGGTCACCGGGGAGCTGTTTTTT. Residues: CASSGGVTGELFF.

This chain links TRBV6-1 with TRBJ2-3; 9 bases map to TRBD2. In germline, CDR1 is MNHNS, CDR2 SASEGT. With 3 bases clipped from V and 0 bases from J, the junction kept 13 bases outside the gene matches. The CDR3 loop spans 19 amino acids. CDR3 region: CASSDNRGSGGLSTDTQYF. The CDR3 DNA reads TGTGCCAGCAGTGATAATCGTGGTAGCGGGGGCCTTAGCACAGATACGCAGTATTTT.

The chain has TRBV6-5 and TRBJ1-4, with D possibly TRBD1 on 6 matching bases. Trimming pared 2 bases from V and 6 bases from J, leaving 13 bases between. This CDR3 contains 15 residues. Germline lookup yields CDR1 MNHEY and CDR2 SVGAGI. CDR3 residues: CASSYDRTDYEKLFF. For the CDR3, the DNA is TGTGCCAGCAGTTACGATCGGACAGATTATGAAAAACTGTTTTTT.

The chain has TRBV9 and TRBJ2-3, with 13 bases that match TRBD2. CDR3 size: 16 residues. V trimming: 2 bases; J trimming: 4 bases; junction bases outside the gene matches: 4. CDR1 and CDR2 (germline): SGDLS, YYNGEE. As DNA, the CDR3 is TGTGCCAGCAGCGTGCCAACTAGCGGGGGGGCAGATACGCAGTATTTT. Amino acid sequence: CASSVPTSGGADTQYF.

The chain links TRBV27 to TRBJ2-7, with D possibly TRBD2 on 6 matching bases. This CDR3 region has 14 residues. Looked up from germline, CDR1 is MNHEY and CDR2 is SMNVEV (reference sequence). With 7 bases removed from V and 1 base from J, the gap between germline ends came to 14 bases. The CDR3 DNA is TGTGCCAGCAAAAGACTAGGGGATTCCTACGAGCAGTACTTC. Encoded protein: CASKRLGDSYEQYF.

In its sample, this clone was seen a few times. In nucleotides, the CDR3 is TGTGCCAGTAGTATTGGAGGACTAGCGGTCACAGATACGCAGTATTTT. This translates into CASSIGGLAVTDTQYF. The chain has TRBV19 and TRBJ2-3; 10 positions match TRBD2. Germline-derived CDR1 and CDR2 are LNHDA and SQIVND (reference sequence). V shed 3 bases, J shed 2 bases, and the junction held 5 bases outside the gene matches. This CDR3 has 16 amino acids. Looking up the rest from reference TRBV19 and TRBJ2-3 gives the full variable domain: DGGITQSPKYLFRKEGQNVTLSCEQNLNHDAMYWYRQDPGQGLRLIYYSQIVNDFQKGDIAEGYSVSREKKESFPLTVTSAQKNPTAFYLCASSIGGLAVTDTQYFGPGTRLTVL.

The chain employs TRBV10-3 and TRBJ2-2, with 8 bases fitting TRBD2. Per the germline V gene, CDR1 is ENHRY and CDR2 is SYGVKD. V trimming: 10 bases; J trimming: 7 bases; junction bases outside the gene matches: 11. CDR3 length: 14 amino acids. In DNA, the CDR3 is TGTGCCAGTTATAGCGGGACTAGGATCGGGGAGCTGTTTTTT. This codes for CASYSGTRIGELFF.

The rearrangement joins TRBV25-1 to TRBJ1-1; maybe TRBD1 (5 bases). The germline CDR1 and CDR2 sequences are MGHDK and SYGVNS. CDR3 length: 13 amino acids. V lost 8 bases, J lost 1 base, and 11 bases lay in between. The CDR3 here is CASRMGGNTEAFF. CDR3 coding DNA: TGTGCCAGCCGAATGGGGGGGAACACTGAAGCTTTCTTT.